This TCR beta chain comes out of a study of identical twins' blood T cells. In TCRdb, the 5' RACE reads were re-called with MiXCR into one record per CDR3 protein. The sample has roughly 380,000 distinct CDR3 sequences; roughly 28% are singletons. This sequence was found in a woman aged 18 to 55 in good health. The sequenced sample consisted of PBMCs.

For the CDR3, the DNA is TGTGCCAGCAGGCAACCAGGGGGGGGGGCTTTCTTT. This sequence encodes CASRQPGGGAFF. This chain connects TRBV12-3 or TRBV12-4 to TRBJ1-1; TRBD1 matches at 7 bases. V was pared by 6 bases and J by 11 bases, with 9 bases of the junction left unmatched. CDR3 length: 12 amino acids.